This entry concerns a single TCR beta chain. The target antigen is unknown. This record belongs to a study of PD-L1 blockade in urothelial cancer. As for time point: pretreatment peripheral blood. Germline V gene data show CDR1 as MNHEY and CDR2 as SMNVEV (reference sequence). Trimming took 5 bases from V and 1 from J; bases not matched to a gene: 8. The CDR3 has 17 residues. PCRs each included synthetic TCR analog templates spiked in. The repertoire was sequenced with immunoSEQ multiplex PCR; TCRdb's copy has only in-frame clones and lacks some. This sample carries 38,000 or so clones, over 80% of them seen once, and the ten largest clones take approximately 16%. Study-wide points: Below-median pretreatment blood TCR clonality predicted better survival.

This sequence originates from a man aged 80 or over with urothelial cancer. This material consisted of PBMCs, taken around atezolizumab (anti-PD-L1) treatment. This chain links TRBV27 with TRBJ2-5; 12 nucleotides line up with TRBD2. CDR3 sequence (DNA): TGTGCCAGCAGTCTTCCGACTAGCGGGAGAGCCCAAGAGACCCAGTACTTC. Amino acid sequence: CASSLPTSGRAQETQYF.